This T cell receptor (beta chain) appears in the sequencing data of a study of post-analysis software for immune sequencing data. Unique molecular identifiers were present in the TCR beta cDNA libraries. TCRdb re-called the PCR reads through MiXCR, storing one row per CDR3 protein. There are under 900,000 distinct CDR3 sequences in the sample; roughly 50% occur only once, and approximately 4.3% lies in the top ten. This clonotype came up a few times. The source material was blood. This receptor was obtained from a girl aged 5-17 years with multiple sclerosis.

CDR3 nucleotide sequence: TGTGCCAGCAGCCGGGTACATGGGGCGACTTTCAATGAGCAGTTCTTC. Its protein is CASSRVHGATFNEQFF. This chain connects TRBV7-9 to TRBJ2-1; D perhaps matches TRBD1 (5 bases). Looked up from germline, CDR1 is SEHNR and CDR2 is FQNEAQ (reference sequence). This CDR3 contains 16 residues. Between the trimmed V and J ends, which lost 5 bases and 6 bases, there was a span of 20 bases.